The next 26 T cell receptor beta chains were all read from a single sample in a study of blood T cell repertoires in COVID-19. Here immunoSEQ multiplex PCR was the method, and the copy in TCRdb shows in-frame clones only, minus some. The table has about 190,000 clones, 84% seen once. The sequenced material came from PBMCs or T cells enriched from blood (not recorded which). All receptors come from a woman in her thirties who had recovered from COVID-19.

This clone came up a few times. The chain has TRBV3-1 (or the pseudogene TRBV3-2) and TRBJ1-2, with 10 bases matching TRBD1. The length of the CDR3 is 15 residues. From germline, CDR1 is LGHDT and CDR2 YNNKEL (reference sequence). V shed 4 bases, J shed 2 bases, and the junction held 4 bases outside the gene matches. DNA for the CDR3: TGTGCCAGCAGCCCTACGGGACAGGGGAACTATGGCTACACCTTC. This encodes CASSPTGQGNYGYTF.

This clone was counted a single time. The chain joins TRBV2 to TRBJ1-5; D is perhaps TRBD1 (5 bases). The V gene's germline CDR1 is SNHLY and CDR2 FYNNEI. The CDR3 covers 13 residues. V was shortened by 6 bases and J by 5 bases, with 11 bases between the two germline ends. The CDR3 DNA follows: TGTGCCAGCAGCATGGACACTGATCAGCCCCAGCATTTT. It translates to CASSMDTDQPQHF. The full variable domain, with the rest looked up from reference TRBV2 and TRBJ1-5, is EPEVTQTPSHQVTQMGQEVILRCVPISNHLYFYWYRQILGQKVEFLVSFYNNEISEKSEIFDDQFSVERPDGSNFTLKIRSTKLEDSAMYFCASSMDTDQPQHFGDGTRLSIL.

V and J are TRBV18 and TRBJ1-4; 8 nucleotides line up with TRBD1. V was clipped by 3 bases and J by 8 bases; unmatched bases: 8. In germline, CDR1 is KGHSH, CDR2 LQKENI. The CDR3 is 15 residues long. CDR3 amino acids: CASSPGRTGKEKLFF. As DNA, the CDR3 is TGTGCCAGCTCACCTGGGAGGACAGGGAAGGAAAAACTGTTTTTT.

The chain recombines TRBV27 with TRBJ1-5; a weak D match, TRBD1 (5 bases). Per the germline V gene, CDR1 is MNHEY and CDR2 is SMNVEV (reference sequence). This CDR3 is 14 amino acids long. The V end was cut by 3 bases, the J end by 6 bases, with 12 bases between. CDR3 sequence (DNA): TGTGCCAGCAGTTTGGGGGGTCCGCCTCAGCCCCAGCATTTT. It is translated as CASSLGGPPQPQHF.

With regard to this clone: Other DNA sequences from this sample encode an identical CDR3 as well. The DNA of the CDR3 is TGTGCCAGCTCACCAGGGGGCGGAGAGACCCAGTACTTC. This gives the protein CASSPGGGETQYF. The chain couples TRBV18 to TRBJ2-5; tentatively, D is TRBD1 (6 bases). With 2 bases removed from V and 4 bases from J, the gap between germline ends came to 8 bases. The CDR3 has 13 residues. Germline lookup yields CDR1 KGHSH and CDR2 LQKENI. Complete variable domain (other parts from reference TRBV18 and TRBJ2-5): NAGVMQNPRHLVRRRGQEARLRCSPMKGHSHVYWYRQLPEEGLKFMVYLQKENIIDESGMPKERFSAEFPKEGPSILRIQQVVRGDSAAYFCASSPGGGETQYFGPGTRLLVL.

V usage is TRBV7-3 and J usage is TRBJ2-5, with 7 bases fitting TRBD2. V lost 2 bases and J lost 3; bases outside the gene matches: 12. The CDR3 sequence is 17 residues long. Germline assignment: CDR1 SGHTA and CDR2 FQGTGA. CDR3 sequence: CASSLLGVGRVEETQYF. CDR3 bases: TGTGCCAGCAGCTTACTGGGCGTAGGGAGGGTCGAAGAGACCCAGTACTTC.

This sequence joins TRBV2 and TRBJ2-4; 9 nucleotides agree with TRBD1. Germline-derived CDR1 and CDR2 are SNHLY and FYNNEI. The junction had 3 bases not matched to a gene; V was cut back by 8 bases and J by 7 bases. The CDR3 has 12 residues. The CDR3 loop is CASEDRGNIQYF. In DNA form, the CDR3 reads TGTGCCAGCGAGGACAGGGGCAACATTCAGTACTTC.

The chain couples TRBV2 to TRBJ2-1; D may be TRBD1 (5 bases). This CDR3 region has 12 residues. V was cut by 2 bases and J by 12 bases, with 11 bases left in between. CDR1 and CDR2 from the germline V gene are SNHLY and FYNNEI. The CDR3, as DNA: TGTGCCAGCAGTGAAACGATGGGGCGGCAGTTCTTC. Translated: CASSETMGRQFF.

This clone turned up a few times. This chain uses TRBV7-9 with TRBJ1-5; D uncertain. V gave up 5 bases and J gave up 4 bases, with 9 bases separating them. The CDR3 is 13 amino acids. Germline V gives CDR1 SEHNR, CDR2 FQNEAQ (reference sequence). For the CDR3, the DNA is TGTGCCAGCAGCCCCAACACGAATCAGCCCCAGCATTTT. This codes for CASSPNTNQPQHF.

The genes are TRBV18 and TRBJ1-1; a possible D gene is TRBD1 (6 bases). The CDR3 totals 15 residues. Trimming took 1 base from V and 5 from J, leaving 14 bases between them. Germline V gene sequence: CDR1 KGHSH, CDR2 LQKENI. CDR3 in amino acids: CASSPQGVRGTEAFF. In DNA form, the CDR3 reads TGTGCCAGCTCACCACAGGGGGTAAGAGGAACTGAAGCTTTCTTT.

The CDR3 DNA reads TGTGCCATCAGAGGCCGGGACAGGGGCACAGATACGCAGTATTTT. This gives the protein CAIRGRDRGTDTQYF. V gene TRBV10-3 combines with J gene TRBJ2-3, with 9 bases lining up with TRBD1. CDR1 is ENHRY, CDR2 SYGVKD, per germline. The CDR3 length is 15 residues. Losses at the gene ends were 6 bases for V and 1 base for J; bases not matched to a gene: 5.

The gene calls are TRBV19 and TRBJ2-1; 8 nucleotides match TRBD1. V trimming: 5 bases; J trimming: 12 bases; junction bases outside the gene matches: 12. This CDR3 spans 14 amino acids. Germline CDR1 reads LNHDA; CDR2 reads SQIVND (reference sequence). The CDR3 DNA reads TGTGCCAGTAGTCCCCTCAATACAGGGGGGCTGCAGTTCTTC. Translating it yields CASSPLNTGGLQFF.

This rearrangement joins TRBV27 to TRBJ2-5; 15 bases line up with TRBD2. The CDR3 runs 16 residues. In germline, CDR1 is MNHEY, CDR2 SMNVEV (reference sequence). The V and J ends lost 5 bases and 5 bases, in that order; junction bases with no gene match: 6. The CDR3 sequence is CASSRRGLAGGETQYF. In nucleotides, the CDR3 is TGTGCCAGCAGTCGCCGAGGACTAGCGGGGGGGGAGACCCAGTACTTC.

The J gene is TRBJ1-1, the V gene TRBV30, with D perhaps matching TRBD1 (5 bases). CDR1 is GTSNPN and CDR2 is SVGIG in the germline V gene (reference sequence). CDR3 length equals 12 residues. V lost 2 bases and J 7 bases, leaving 11 bases between the germline ends. The CDR3: CAWSPQGSEAFF. CDR3 in DNA: TGTGCCTGGAGTCCTCAGGGCAGTGAAGCTTTCTTT. The entire variable domain, with the rest obtained from reference TRBV30 and TRBJ1-1, is as follows: SQTIHQWPATLVQPVGSPLSLECTVEGTSNPNLYWYRQAAGRGLQLLFYSVGIGQISSEVPQNLSASRPQDRQFILSSKKLLLSDSGFYLCAWSPQGSEAFFGQGTRLTVV.

The chain employs TRBV6-6 and TRBJ1-1; 7 nucleotides match TRBD1. V dropped 6 bases and J dropped 11; count of bases not matched to a gene: 15. Germline V gene data show CDR1 as MNHNY and CDR2 as SVGAGI (reference sequence). CDR3 size: 14 residues. CDR3 DNA sequence: TGTGCCAGCAGCCCAGGGGGAACAGCACCCGCGGCTTTCTTT. It yields the protein CASSPGGTAPAAFF.

The rearrangement uses TRBV28 and TRBJ1-3, with D perhaps matching TRBD1 (5 bases). The CDR3 loop spans 14 amino acids. The V end lost 3 bases, the J end lost 3 bases, and 9 bases lay between the germline ends. Germline V gives CDR1 MDHEN, CDR2 SYDVKM. CDR3 sequence (DNA): TGTGCCAGCAGTTTTGCCAGGGTTGGAAACACCATATATTTT. Its translation: CASSFARVGNTIYF.

J is TRBJ2-5 and V is TRBV24-1; 14 nucleotides match TRBD2. CDR1 and CDR2 (germline): KGHDR, SFDVKD. This CDR3 comprises 18 residues. Trimming took 4 bases from V and 1 from J; bases not matched to a gene: 7. CDR3 loop: CATSDPGLAGVGQETQYF. For the CDR3, the DNA is TGTGCCACCAGTGACCCGGGACTAGCGGGAGTGGGCCAAGAGACCCAGTACTTC.

The chain employs TRBV5-1 and TRBJ2-5, with 12 bases fitting TRBD2. J lost 4 bases, V lost 4 bases, and 2 bases had no gene match. The CDR3 totals 14 residues. In germline, CDR1 is SGHRS, CDR2 YFSETQ. The chain's CDR3 is CASSLAGGGETQYF. DNA of the CDR3: TGCGCCAGCAGCCTAGCGGGAGGGGGAGAGACCCAGTACTTC.

This chain uses TRBV7-2 with TRBJ1-3; D is unclear. Trimming took 1 base from V and 4 from J, leaving 17 bases between them. Germline V lookup: CDR1 SGHTA, CDR2 FQGNSA. CDR3 length: 17 amino acids. CDR3 nucleotides: TGTGCCAGCAGCTTAGATCTCGGAGCGGTGGCGGGAAACACCATATATTTT. As protein: CASSLDLGAVAGNTIYF.

The chain recombines TRBV19 with TRBJ2-4, with D perhaps matching TRBD2 (6 bases). Trimming stripped 8 bases from V and 4 bases from J, with 15 bases between. The CDR3 runs 14 residues. Germline CDR1 LNHDA, CDR2 SQIVND (reference sequence). Here the CDR3 reads CASEGTRSKNIQYF. The CDR3 bases are TGTGCCAGTGAGGGGACTCGCTCTAAAAACATTCAGTACTTC.

The chain uses TRBV7-2 and TRBJ2-6, with 8 bases fitting TRBD1. The germline gives CDR1 SGHTA, CDR2 FQGNSA. The CDR3 runs to 18 residues. V gave up 5 bases and J gave up 3 bases; unmatched junction bases: 12. CDR3 coding DNA: TGTGCCAGCAGCCCCGGACAGGGACCTTTCTTTGGGGCCAACGTCCTGACTTTC. Protein product: CASSPGQGPFFGANVLTF.

J is TRBJ1-2 and V is TRBV29-1; 7 bases map to TRBD1. The CDR3 runs to 12 residues. The V segment lost 6 bases and the J segment 4 bases; nucleotides outside the gene matches: 5. The germline V gene encodes CDR1 SQVTM and CDR2 ANQGSEA. The CDR3 DNA is TGCAGCGTCCAACAGGGGTCCTATGGCTACACCTTC. Its translation: CSVQQGSYGYTF.

The rearrangement joins TRBV27 to TRBJ2-1; 7 bases align to TRBD1. Germline CDR1 is MNHEY and CDR2 is SMNVEV (reference sequence). CDR3 length: 14 amino acids. J was trimmed by 4 bases and V by 6 bases; bases with no gene match: 6. The CDR3 region has the DNA TGTGCCAGCAGGTCCGGGACAGTGTACAATGAGCAGTTCTTC. Residues: CASRSGTVYNEQFF.

The genes are TRBV10-3 and TRBJ2-1; TRBD1 matches at 10 bases. The CDR3 runs 15 residues. The J segment lost 6 bases and the V segment lost 0 bases, leaving 2 bases of the junction unmatched. Germline assignment: CDR1 ENHRY and CDR2 SYGVKD. The CDR3 DNA reads as TGTGCCATCAGTGAGTCCCGGGACAGGGGCAATGAGCAGTTCTTC. Translated, it gives CAISESRDRGNEQFF.

The J gene is TRBJ2-2, the V gene TRBV9; D unresolved. The CDR3 is 12 residues long. Trimming removed 2 bases from V and 9 bases from J, with 8 bases in between. Germline loops: CDR1 SGDLS, CDR2 YYNGEE. CDR3 DNA sequence: TGTGCCAGCAGCGTCTCTAATAGGGAGCTGTTTTTT. Its protein product is CASSVSNRELFF. The whole variable domain, remainder taken from reference TRBV9 and TRBJ2-2, is DSGVTQTPKHLITATGQRVTLRCSPRSGDLSVYWYQQSLDQGLQFLIQYYNGEERAKGNILERFSAQQFPDLHSELNLSSLELGDSALYFCASSVSNRELFFGEGSRLTVL.

This clone has more than one count but fewer than ten. The V and J genes are TRBV19 and TRBJ2-3; TRBD2 matches at 7 bases. This CDR3 has 11 residues. Trimming took 4 bases from V and 12 from J; bases not matched to a gene: 4. Looked up from germline, CDR1 is LNHDA and CDR2 is SQIVND (reference sequence). Here the CDR3 reads CASSSRTSQYF. In DNA form, the CDR3 reads TGTGCCAGTAGTAGTAGGACTAGTCAGTATTTT.